The 26 T cell receptor beta chains presented below share a single source sample, sequenced in a study of cytomegalovirus exposure and HLA in healthy donors. The PCR ran on 60 Vbeta and 13 Jbeta primers. TCRdb keeps only in-frame clones here, not all; method: immunoSEQ multiplex PCR. The data contain under 110,000 clones, about three quarters of them seen just once; the ten biggest clones take up roughly 6%. Material for sequencing was PBMCs. The origin of the receptors is a woman between 50 and 59 years old in good health and CMV-seropositive.

In this sample, this clone turned up once. The V gene is TRBV15, the J gene TRBJ1-2; the match to TRBD1 covers 10 bases. Germline V gene sequence: CDR1 LNHNV, CDR2 YYDKDF (reference sequence). Unmatched junction bases numbered 10, after V lost 3 bases and J lost 6 bases. The CDR3 runs 16 residues. CDR3: CATSRKTGGAGHGYTF. As DNA, the CDR3 is TGTGCCACCAGCAGGAAGACAGGGGGCGCCGGGCATGGCTACACCTTC. Full variable domain (remainder filled in from reference TRBV15 and TRBJ1-2): DAMVIQNPRYQVTQFGKPVTLSCSQTLNHNVMYWYQQKSSQAPKLLFHYYDKDFNNEADTPDNFQSRRPNTSFCFLDIRSPGLGDTAMYLCATSRKTGGAGHGYTFGSGTRLTVV.

The chain recombines TRBV5-1 with TRBJ1-2; a possible D gene is TRBD1 (5 bases). Trimming shortened V by 2 bases and J by 8 bases, and 13 bases separated the two germline ends. The CDR3 contains 13 residues. From germline, CDR1 is SGHRS and CDR2 YFSETQ. The CDR3 region has the DNA TGCGCCAGCAGCTTTCCGGGGGTAGACGGCTACACCTTC. Translated: CASSFPGVDGYTF.

The chain combines TRBV4-1 with TRBJ1-5, with 7 bases that match TRBD1. The CDR3 length is 16 residues. Germline V gives CDR1 MGHRA, CDR2 YSYEKL. V was clipped by 0 bases and J by 3 bases; unmatched bases: 5. The CDR3 spells CASSQELGQINQPQHF. The CDR3 nucleotides read TGCGCCAGCAGCCAAGAGTTGGGACAGATCAATCAGCCCCAGCATTTT.

The chain uses TRBV9 and TRBJ2-3; perhaps TRBD2 as D (6 bases). In germline, CDR1 is SGDLS, CDR2 YYNGEE. This CDR3 spans 16 amino acids. Trimming removed 0 bases from V and 0 bases from J, with 11 bases in between. The CDR3 spells CASSVEVGGSTDTQYF. The CDR3, as DNA: TGTGCCAGCAGCGTAGAGGTGGGGGGTAGCACAGATACGCAGTATTTT.

V is TRBV4-2 and J is TRBJ2-5; D might be TRBD2 (5 bases). Germline CDR1 and CDR2: LGHNA and YNFKEQ. The CDR3 contains 16 residues. Trimming removed 2 bases from V and 4 bases from J, with 17 bases in between. CDR3 residues: CASSQPVGSEPETQYF. The CDR3 DNA sequence: TGTGCCAGCAGCCAACCTGTTGGTAGCGAGCCAGAGACCCAGTACTTC.

This chain joins TRBV4-3 and TRBJ2-3; a weak D match, TRBD2 (5 bases). The CDR3 loop spans 16 amino acids. In germline, CDR1 is LGHNA, CDR2 YSLEER. Deletions cut 1 base from V and 1 base from J, with 12 bases between. The CDR3 DNA follows: TGCGCCAGCAGCCAAGTAACCTTCGGGGGCACAGATACGCAGTATTTT. It codes for CASSQVTFGGTDTQYF.

This clone was counted between two and nine times. The CDR3 bases are TGTGCCATCAGGGACAAGAGCAATCAGCCCCAGCATTTT. It is translated as CAIRDKSNQPQHF. The chain recombines TRBV10-3 with TRBJ1-5; possible D gene TRBD1, 5 bases. Germline V gene sequence: CDR1 ENHRY, CDR2 SYGVKD. The CDR3 contains 13 residues. The V end was cut by 6 bases, the J end by 1 base, with 7 bases between.

The chain couples TRBV7-2 to TRBJ2-2, with TRBD2 matching over 7 bases. Germline V lookup: CDR1 SGHTA, CDR2 FQGNSA. This CDR3 spans 16 amino acids. The junction had 2 bases not matched to a gene; V was cut back by 1 base and J by 0 bases. The CDR3 loop is CASSLDGLANTGELFF. The CDR3 coding sequence is TGTGCCAGCAGCTTAGATGGACTAGCGAACACCGGGGAGCTGTTTTTT.

The chain employs TRBV4-1 and TRBJ2-2; 9 positions agree with TRBD2. CDR3 length: 17 amino acids. CDR1 and CDR2 (germline): MGHRA, YSYEKL. The J segment lost 4 bases and the V segment lost 4 bases, leaving 10 bases of the junction unmatched. CDR3 protein: CASSPGGSGGPTGELFF. The CDR3 DNA reads as TGCGCCAGCAGCCCCGGGGGTAGCGGGGGACCCACCGGGGAGCTGTTTTTT.

This chain connects TRBV9 to TRBJ2-1; maybe TRBD1 (6 bases). CDR1 is SGDLS, CDR2 YYNGEE, per germline. This CDR3 spans 15 amino acids. Deletions cut 3 bases from V and 9 bases from J, with 19 bases between. The CDR3 reads CASSASGTNFREQFF. The CDR3 nucleotides read TGTGCCAGCAGCGCGTCCGGGACAAACTTTCGTGAGCAGTTCTTC. The variable domain in full, with the rest retrieved from reference TRBV9 and TRBJ2-1, is DSGVTQTPKHLITATGQRVTLRCSPRSGDLSVYWYQQSLDQGLQFLIQYYNGEERAKGNILERFSAQQFPDLHSELNLSSLELGDSALYFCASSASGTNFREQFFGPGTRLTVL.

The chain couples TRBV27 to TRBJ2-5; tentatively, D is TRBD1 (6 bases). The J call is uncertain, as TRBJ2-7 better fits the DNA end. Germline V gene lookup returns CDR1 MNHEY and CDR2 SMNVEV (reference sequence). The CDR3 is 14 amino acids. Written as DNA, the CDR3 is TGTGCCAGCAGTCCGACAGGCAGCTCCTACGAGCAGTACTTC. Its protein is CASSPTGSSYEQYF.

This clone was counted once. This CDR3 is CASSLTVGSSGEQYF. In DNA form, the CDR3 reads TGTGCCAGCAGCTTAACGGTTGGCTCGTCTGGAGAGCAGTACTTC. The chain carries TRBV7-8 and TRBJ2-5, with D uncertain. This CDR3 spans 15 amino acids. The germline V gene encodes CDR1 SGHVS and CDR2 FQNEAQ. V dropped 2 bases and J dropped 11 bases, with 21 bases sitting between them. Based on the CDR3 plus reference TRBV7-8 and TRBJ2-5, the full variable domain is GAGVSQSPRYKVAKRGQDVALRCDPISGHVSLFWYQQALGQGPEFLTYFQNEAQLDKSGLPSDRFFAERPEGSVSTLKIQRTQQEDSAVYLCASSLTVGSSGEQYFGPGTRLLVL.

The chain uses TRBV5-4 and TRBJ2-5, with D possibly being TRBD1 (5 bases). The CDR3 consists of 14 residues. Germline CDR1 SGHNT, CDR2 YYREEE (reference sequence). Trimming stripped 2 bases from V and 3 bases from J, with 11 bases between. In DNA, the CDR3 is TGTGCCAGCAGCTTTCAAAGCAGGGAAGAGACCCAGTACTTC. It specifies CASSFQSREETQYF.

CDR3 amino acids: CSVEGTGDPGNTIYF. CDR3 sequence (DNA): TGCAGCGTTGAAGGGACAGGGGACCCTGGAAACACCATATATTTT. This sequence joins TRBV29-1 and TRBJ1-3; TRBD1 matches 9 bases. This CDR3 has 15 amino acids. Germline loops: CDR1 SQVTM, CDR2 ANQGSEA. V shed 1 base, J shed 2 bases, and the junction held 3 bases outside the gene matches.

This clone was counted once. The chain combines TRBV7-2 with TRBJ2-3; TRBD1 matches 7 bases. CDR1 SGHTA and CDR2 FQGNSA come from the germline V gene. This CDR3 region has 15 residues. V gave up 5 bases and J gave up 0 bases; unmatched junction bases: 5. CDR3 protein: CASSRQGPSTDTQYF. DNA for the CDR3: TGTGCCAGCAGCCGACAGGGACCTAGCACAGATACGCAGTATTTT. Full variable domain (remainder filled in from reference TRBV7-2 and TRBJ2-3): GAGVSQSPSNKVTEKGKDVELRCDPISGHTALYWYRQSLGQGLEFLIYFQGNSAPDKSGLPSDRFSAERTGGSVSTLTIQRTQQEDSAVYLCASSRQGPSTDTQYFGPGTRLTVL.

The gene calls are TRBV30 and TRBJ1-1; the D gene is possibly TRBD1 (5 bases). The CDR3 covers 10 residues. Germline assignment: CDR1 GTSNPN and CDR2 SVGIG (reference sequence). Trimming shortened V by 4 bases and J by 10 bases, and 10 bases separated the two germline ends. Here the CDR3 DNA reads TGTGCCTGGATTCGGGGGGGAGCTTTCTTT. Translation gives CAWIRGGAFF.

For this clone: One end of the junction varies from germline; a read error may be responsible. The chain couples TRBV6-5 to TRBJ2-7, with 7 nucleotides matching TRBD1. Germline CDR1 MNHEY, CDR2 SVGAGI. CDR3 length: 12 amino acids. CDR3 sequence reads: CASMDRLNEQHF. CDR3 in DNA: TGTGCCAGCATGGACAGGCTGAACGAGCAGCACTTC.

The chain combines TRBV14 with TRBJ1-1; D perhaps matches TRBD1 (6 bases). V lost 6 bases and J lost 3, with 11 bases in between. Per germline, CDR1 SGHDN and CDR2 FVKESK. The CDR3 is 13 residues long. As DNA, the CDR3 is TGTGCCAGCAGTCAGGGGTGGGACACTGAAGCTTTCTTT. This codes for CASSQGWDTEAFF.

V usage is TRBV7-9 and J usage is TRBJ1-6; possibly TRBD1 for D (6 bases). CDR3 length equals 13 residues. Looked up from germline, CDR1 is SEHNR and CDR2 is FQNEAQ (reference sequence). V was pared by 4 bases and J by 14 bases, with 15 bases between. The CDR3 DNA sequence: TGTGCCAGCAGCTACGGACAGCCGCCAGCCCTCCACTTT. The encoded protein is CASSYGQPPALHF.

The chain links TRBV27 to TRBJ1-5; TRBD1 might be the D (5 bases). The V end lost 6 bases, the J end lost 5 bases, and 20 bases lay between the germline ends. Germline loops: CDR1 MNHEY, CDR2 SMNVEV (reference sequence). The CDR3 is 16 residues long. The DNA for the CDR3 is TGTGCCAGCAGCCCGGCCGTTATGGGGGGGGATCAGCCCCAGCATTTT. This sequence encodes CASSPAVMGGDQPQHF.

This clone was observed a handful of times. This chain connects TRBV6-6 to TRBJ2-7; 9 nucleotides match TRBD1. The trim removed 2 bases at V and 12 bases at J, leaving 17 bases unmatched. This CDR3 is built from 16 residues. Per the germline V gene, CDR1 is MNHNY and CDR2 is SVGAGI (reference sequence). CDR3 sequence reads: CASSYGLGQGAHTGYF. DNA for the CDR3: TGTGCCAGCAGTTACGGGTTGGGACAGGGCGCCCACACGGGGTACTTC.

This clone was counted only a few times. The rearrangement uses TRBV6-5 and TRBJ1-3, with 9 bases identical to TRBD1. Germline assignment: CDR1 MNHEY and CDR2 SVGAGI. The trim removed 5 bases at V and 2 bases at J, leaving 4 bases unmatched. The CDR3 runs to 15 residues. Here the CDR3 reads CASSSDRGTGNTIYF. As DNA, the CDR3 is TGTGCCAGCAGTAGCGACAGGGGGACTGGAAACACCATATATTTT.

This clone appeared once. V usage is TRBV27 and J usage is TRBJ1-1, with 7 bases fitting TRBD1. CDR3 length: 16 residues. Germline V gives CDR1 MNHEY, CDR2 SMNVEV (reference sequence). The J segment lost 4 bases and the V segment lost 5 bases, leaving 13 bases of the junction unmatched. CDR3 residues: CASSPFLDRVSTEAFF. In DNA form, the CDR3 reads TGTGCCAGCAGTCCCTTCCTAGACAGGGTGAGCACTGAAGCTTTCTTT.

The rearrangement links TRBV7-3 to TRBJ2-1; 10 nucleotides agree with TRBD2. The length of the CDR3 is 15 residues. Germline V gene sequence: CDR1 SGHTA, CDR2 FQGTGA. The trim removed 5 bases at V and 6 bases at J, leaving 7 bases unmatched. The CDR3 protein is CASSPSGGAPNEQFF. The CDR3 DNA is TGTGCCAGCAGCCCGAGCGGGGGGGCCCCCAATGAGCAGTTCTTC.

V gene TRBV5-1 combines with J gene TRBJ1-1; maybe TRBD1 (5 bases). Per the germline V gene, CDR1 is SGHRS and CDR2 is YFSETQ. This CDR3 region has 16 residues. V was trimmed by 1 base and J by 3 bases, leaving 16 bases between them. In DNA, the CDR3 is TGCGCCAGCAGCTTGTCCAGGGTAGGAATGGACACTGAAGCTTTCTTT. Translated, it gives CASSLSRVGMDTEAFF.

With respect to this clone: The junction differs from germline at one of its ends, possibly a read error. The CDR3 spells CASSYGGIPNYDYTF. Here the CDR3 DNA reads TGTGCCAGCAGTTACGGGGGGATCCCTAACTATGACTACACCTTC. V gene TRBV6-5 combines with J gene TRBJ1-2; D perhaps matches TRBD1 (5 bases). The CDR3 has 15 amino acids. Germline V gene sequence: CDR1 MNHEY, CDR2 SVGAGI.